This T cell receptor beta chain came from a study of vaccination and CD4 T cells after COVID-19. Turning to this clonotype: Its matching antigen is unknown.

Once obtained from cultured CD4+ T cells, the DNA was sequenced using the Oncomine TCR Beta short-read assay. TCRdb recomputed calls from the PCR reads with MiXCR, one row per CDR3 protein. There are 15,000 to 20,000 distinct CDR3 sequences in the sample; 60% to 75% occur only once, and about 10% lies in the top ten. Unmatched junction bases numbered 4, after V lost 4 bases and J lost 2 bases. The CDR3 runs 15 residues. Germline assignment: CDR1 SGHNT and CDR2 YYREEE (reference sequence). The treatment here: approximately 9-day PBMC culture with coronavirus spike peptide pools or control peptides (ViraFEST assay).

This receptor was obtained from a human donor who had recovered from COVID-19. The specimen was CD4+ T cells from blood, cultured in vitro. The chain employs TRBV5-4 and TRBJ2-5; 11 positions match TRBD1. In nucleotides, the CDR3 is TGTGCCAGCAGCCCGGGGACAGGGGGGCAAGAGACCCAGTACTTC. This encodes CASSPGTGGQETQYF.